This is a list of T cell receptor beta chains from one sample in a study of cytomegalovirus exposure and HLA in healthy donors. Only in-frame clones appear in the TCRdb table, and some are missing; sequencing was by immunoSEQ multiplex PCR. The table records 120,000 or so clones, over 70% of them present only once. The specimen sequenced was PBMCs. The receptors were gathered from a woman aged 45-60 years in good health and CMV-seropositive. CDR3s include the opening cysteine and the closing phenylalanine or tryptophan.

length: 13; V: TRBV7-6; J: TRBJ2-2; CDR3: CASRLDSTGELFF
length: 17; V: TRBV7-9; J: TRBJ2-7; CDR3: CASSFGLAGGGSYEQYF
length: 12; V: TRBV7-8; J: TRBJ1-1; CDR3: CASSRVNTEAFF
length: 16; V: TRBV2; J: TRBJ2-1; CDR3: CASSEAGGAPPNEQFF
length: 15; V: TRBV6-1; J: TRBJ1-1; CDR3: CASNAPGQGYTEAFF
length: 15; V: TRBV5-1; J: TRBJ2-5; CDR3: CATQAGRGGVETQYF
length: 15; V: TRBV5-6; J: TRBJ1-2; CDR3: CASSLVRGFNYGYTF
length: 13; V: TRBV30; J: TRBJ1-1; CDR3: CAWGGQGYTEAFF
length: 17; V: TRBV9; J: TRBJ1-6; CDR3: CASSVGRGQGPNSPLHF
length: 17; V: TRBV30; J: TRBJ2-3; CDR3: CAWSPGLAGVSRDTQYF
length: 12; V: TRBV30; J: TRBJ1-3; CDR3: CAWSVSGNTIYF
length: 13; V: TRBV4-1; J: TRBJ2-3; CDR3: CASSPQGADTQYF
length: 18; V: TRBV4-2; J: TRBJ2-5; CDR3: CASSQVGPSGSGQETQYF
length: 14; V: TRBV5-1; J: TRBJ2-1; CDR3: CASSFGTGRTEQFF
length: 14; V: TRBV2; J: TRBJ1-3; CDR3: CASSFDSSGNTIYF
length: 16; V: TRBV4-2; J: TRBJ2-1; CDR3: CASSQEPSGGAYEQFF
length: 13; V: TRBV9; J: TRBJ2-3; CDR3: CASSVPQEGTQYF
length: 12; V: TRBV29-1; J: TRBJ2-3; CDR3: CSVGLGTDTQYF
length: 17; V: TRBV5-8; J: TRBJ1-5; CDR3: CASSLAQGSNYNQPQHF
length: 16; V: TRBV14; J: TRBJ2-3; CDR3: CASSRIASGGADTQYF
length: 15; V: TRBV6-1; J: TRBJ1-3; CDR3: CASSVGATSGNTIYF
length: 17; V: TRBV4-1; J: TRBJ2-6; CDR3: CASSQEEEAPGANVLTF
length: 13; V: TRBV7-3; J: TRBJ1-1; CDR3: CASSSRVNTEAFF
length: 14; V: TRBV6-6; J: TRBJ2-1; CDR3: CASSYELAGREQFF
length: 14; V: TRBV7-2; J: TRBJ1-6; CDR3: CASSWTGGDSPLHF
length: 16; V: TRBV7-9; J: TRBJ1-2; CDR3: CASSLGTGGVDYGYTF
length: 15; V: TRBV7-2; J: TRBJ1-3; CDR3: CASSLVGGSGNTIYF
length: 14; V: TRBV5-1; J: TRBJ1-3; CDR3: CASSLAGQGNTIYF
length: 13; V: TRBV6-1; J: TRBJ2-7; CDR3: CASYQGVGGEQYF
length: 15; V: TRBV5-6; J: TRBJ2-1; CDR3: CASSLFSGGAREQFF
length: 16; V: TRBV5-1; J: TRBJ2-1; CDR3: CASSAQAGAPRNEQFF
length: 15; V: TRBV5-5; J: TRBJ2-7; CDR3: CASSGSGTVPREQYF
length: 13; V: TRBV7-3; J: TRBJ1-1; CDR3: CASSFTANTEAFF
length: 15; V: TRBV18; J: TRBJ2-6; CDR3: CASSSAGTGANVLTF
length: 15; V: TRBV9; J: TRBJ2-7; CDR3: CASSPRSSGGYEQYF
length: 15; V: TRBV30; J: TRBJ1-5; CDR3: CAWSLGSHSNQPQHF
length: 13; V: TRBV27; J: TRBJ1-2; CDR3: CASSLPGQGGFTF
length: 14; V: TRBV30; J: TRBJ1-2; CDR3: CAWSGWDLGGGYTF
length: 14; V: TRBV6-1; J: TRBJ2-7; CDR3: CASSPRTSVREQYF
length: 15; V: TRBV4-1; J: TRBJ1-1; CDR3: CASSQDLDTIGGAFF
length: 14; V: TRBV5-1; J: TRBJ1-3; CDR3: CASSWTGVGNTIYF
length: 14; V: TRBV7-2; J: TRBJ1-2; CDR3: CASSVGRASYGYTF
length: 16; V: TRBV2; J: TRBJ2-3; CDR3: CASSGQGALSTDTQYF
length: 13; V: TRBV5-5; J: TRBJ1-6; CDR3: CASGGTVSSPLHF
length: 16; V: TRBV7-9; J: TRBJ2-1; CDR3: CASSLRREGIHNEQFF
length: 15; V: TRBV11-1; J: TRBJ2-5; CDR3: CASSIPTGGWETQYF
length: 11; V: TRBV5-8; J: TRBJ2-7; CDR3: CASSPLYEQYF
length: 13; V: TRBV30; J: TRBJ1-1; CDR3: CAWDYRGGTEAFF
length: 15; V: TRBV10-3; J: TRBJ1-5; CDR3: CAISESGGGEQPQHF
length: 16; V: TRBV12-1; J: TRBJ2-7; CDR3: CASSFARDRGTYEQYF
length: 15; V: TRBV5-5; J: TRBJ1-2; CDR3: CASSLVGDSGGGYTF
length: 15; V: TRBV15; J: TRBJ1-6; CDR3: CATSRDDRGNSPLHF
length: 15; V: TRBV6-6; J: TRBJ1-4; CDR3: CASNHRGALNEKLFF
length: 11; V: TRBV30; J: TRBJ2-7; CDR3: CAWSVQGEQYF